This T cell receptor beta chain was observed in a study of T cell repertoires in cytomegalovirus infection. About the research overall: Selected CMV epitopes included recently identified HLA-C-restricted ones as well as well-studied HLA-B-restricted ones. Carrying CMV and the relevant HLA type showed in public TCR beta signatures. Study outcomes and limitations: Individuals carrying CMV plus the relevant HLA were identified by cumulative frequency of public TCR beta families. What dominated the ex vivo response were HLA-C-restricted CMV-specific TCR beta clonotypes.

TCRdb independently ran MiXCR on the reads; one entry per CDR3 protein. The data hold about 770,000 distinct CDR3 sequences, with almost 30% observed a single time. This clonotype was recorded at least ten times. Its antigen is not known. This receptor was obtained from a human donor in good health (CMV status not recorded). Some clones in this sample may be carry-over from other donors' samples. Sequences were derived from cultured CD8+ T cells from PBMCs, sampled from culture after CMV antigen stimulation.

The CDR3 region has the DNA TGTGCCAGCAGCTTAAACCTAGCGGGGGCGGGAAATGAGCAGTTCTTC. Translating gives CASSLNLAGAGNEQFF. The chain has TRBV7-8 and TRBJ2-1, with TRBD2 matching over 10 bases. The trim removed 2 bases at V and 7 bases at J, leaving 8 bases unmatched. Looked up from germline, CDR1 is SGHVS and CDR2 is FQNEAQ. This CDR3 region has 16 residues.